Following are 30 T cell receptor beta chains from one sample sequenced in a study of naive and memory T cell subsets. Both TRBC1 and TRBC2 were covered by a beta constant-region primer of two equimolar oligonucleotides. Nested alpha and beta constant-region primers with the SP2 primer drove four PCR rounds on ligated cDNA. TCRdb ran MiXCR on the UMI-ligation and nested PCR reads and lists one entry per CDR3 protein. Of around 110,000 distinct CDR3 sequences listed, over 30% are singletons. Material: central memory CD4+ T cells from blood. The receptors stem from a human donor in good health.

The chain links TRBV12-3 or TRBV12-4 to TRBJ1-1; D gene ambiguous. CDR3 length: 12 residues. V was shortened by 2 bases and J by 10 bases, with 11 bases between the two germline ends. The CDR3 DNA reads TGTGCCAGCAGTTTAATGGGTCAAGGAGCTTTCTTT. Translation gives CASSLMGQGAFF.

This clonotype was detected only a few times. The chain joins TRBV28 to TRBJ2-3; 12 bases align to TRBD2. The ends lost 2 bases at V and 2 bases at J; junction bases unmatched: 8. The CDR3 is 18 amino acids. Looked up from germline, CDR1 is MDHEN and CDR2 is SYDVKM. CDR3 sequence (DNA): TGTGCCAGCAGTTTACCGATCGGACTAGCGGGGCTCACAGATACGCAGTATTTT. Protein sequence: CASSLPIGLAGLTDTQYF.

This chain connects TRBV4-1 to TRBJ2-1, with 7 nucleotides matching TRBD2. Germline V gives CDR1 MGHRA, CDR2 YSYEKL. The CDR3 consists of 14 residues. Trimming at V came to 1 base and at J to 5 bases, leaving 2 bases not matched to a gene. CDR3 nucleotides: TGCGCCAGCAGCCAAGTCGGGGGGAACAATGAGCAGTTCTTC. The encoded protein is CASSQVGGNNEQFF.

V usage is TRBV5-1 and J usage is TRBJ2-3, with D unresolved. V dropped 2 bases and J dropped 1 base, with 11 bases sitting between them. CDR1 and CDR2 from the germline V gene are SGHRS and YFSETQ. The length of the CDR3 is 15 residues. CDR3 DNA sequence: TGCGCCAGCAGCTTCAGAACAGACGGCACAGATACGCAGTATTTT. This codes for CASSFRTDGTDTQYF. The complete variable domain, with remaining parts taken from reference TRBV5-1 and TRBJ2-3, reads KAGVTQTPRYLIKTRGQQVTLSCSPISGHRSVSWYQQTPGQGLQFLFEYFSETQRNKGNFPGRFSGRQFSNSRSEMNVSTLELGDSALYLCASSFRTDGTDTQYFGPGTRLTVL.

Ten or more counts support this clonotype. The chain combines TRBV29-1 with TRBJ2-5; D is unresolved. The germline V gene has CDR1 SQVTM and CDR2 ANQGSEA. With 5 bases removed from V and 2 bases from J, the gap between germline ends came to 9 bases. The CDR3 is made up of 12 amino acids. The CDR3 region is CSVPLGQETQYF. In DNA form, the CDR3 reads TGCAGCGTTCCGCTGGGGCAAGAGACCCAGTACTTC.

The chain joins TRBV20-1 to TRBJ1-1; possible D gene TRBD1, 6 bases. The length of the CDR3 is 14 residues. V was pared by 5 bases and J by 8 bases, with 21 bases between. Germline assignment: CDR1 DFQATT and CDR2 SNEGSKA (reference sequence). CDR3 bases: TGCAGTGCTCGGGGGAGTACAGGGCCTTGGGAAGCTTTCTTT. It codes for CSARGSTGPWEAFF.

The chain has TRBV12-3 or TRBV12-4 and TRBJ2-1; no clear D gene. Trimming pared 5 bases from V and 8 bases from J, leaving 13 bases between. The CDR3 has 13 residues. The CDR3 loop is CASSPSSSHEQFF. The CDR3 DNA reads as TGTGCCAGCAGTCCCTCTAGTAGCCATGAGCAGTTCTTC.

A few counts support this clonotype. CDR3: CASSGLREGETQYF. CDR3 nucleotides: TGTGCCAGCAGTGGTCTCAGGGAAGGGGAGACCCAGTACTTC. V and J are TRBV2 and TRBJ2-5; a weak D match, TRBD1 (5 bases). This CDR3 spans 14 amino acids. Trimming stripped 4 bases from V and 5 bases from J, with 14 bases between. The V gene's germline CDR1 is SNHLY and CDR2 FYNNEI.

In its sample, this clonotype was seen a few times. The chain recombines TRBV14 with TRBJ2-4, with D possibly TRBD1 on 5 matching bases. Germline lookup yields CDR1 SGHDN and CDR2 FVKESK. V lost 0 bases, J lost 1 base, and 7 bases lay in between. CDR3 length: 15 residues. The CDR3 loop reads CASSQDNRAKNIQYF. The CDR3 bases are TGTGCCAGCAGCCAAGATAACAGGGCCAAAAACATTCAGTACTTC.

The DNA for the CDR3 is TGTGCTAGTGGTTTCAGGGAAGAGACCCAGTACTTC. This sequence encodes CASGFREETQYF. The J gene is TRBJ2-5, the V gene TRBV12-5; D perhaps matches TRBD1 (5 bases). The CDR3 runs 12 residues. V lost 3 bases to trimming and J lost 3 bases, with 5 bases between them. In germline, CDR1 is LGHNT, CDR2 FRNRAP.

The chain combines TRBV20-1 with TRBJ1-5; D call uncertain. V was pared by 3 bases and J by 1 base, with 13 bases between. The CDR3 has 15 amino acids. Germline assignment: CDR1 DFQATT and CDR2 SNEGSKA (reference sequence). As DNA, the CDR3 is TGCAGTGCTAGGCCCAGAGTGGGGAGCAATCAGCCCCAGCATTTT. Its protein product is CSARPRVGSNQPQHF.

This clonotype was observed a few times. The chain links TRBV30 to TRBJ1-2; D gene ambiguous. From germline, CDR1 is GTSNPN and CDR2 SVGIG (reference sequence). V gave up 6 bases and J gave up 12 bases, with 8 bases separating them. The CDR3 consists of 8 residues. CDR3 protein: CACPTNTF. The CDR3 DNA is TGTGCCTGCCCCACCAACACCTTC.

This clonotype was picked up a small number of times. The chain recombines TRBV7-2 with TRBJ2-1; 8 bases line up with TRBD2. The germline V gene encodes CDR1 SGHTA and CDR2 FQGNSA. CDR3 length: 19 residues. V lost 1 base and J lost 8; bases outside the gene matches: 19. As DNA, the CDR3 is TGTGCCAGCAGCTTAGTTCTACTTCTGGCGGGAGGTCAGACGTATGAGCAGTTCTTC. As protein: CASSLVLLLAGGQTYEQFF.

The chain employs TRBV6-1 and TRBJ1-4; 9 bases align to TRBD1. V was pared by 6 bases and J by 5 bases, with 7 bases of the junction left unmatched. The CDR3 runs to 15 residues. The germline V gene has CDR1 MNHNS and CDR2 SASEGT. CDR3 protein: CASRWTGTGNEKLFF. The CDR3 DNA reads TGTGCCAGCAGATGGACCGGGACAGGGAATGAAAAACTGTTTTTT.

This clonotype has a single count. The CDR3: CASSLGSGWDTQYF. DNA for the CDR3: TGTGCCAGCAGCCTCGGGTCAGGGTGGGATACGCAGTATTTT. The chain has TRBV7-2 and TRBJ2-3; D is possibly TRBD1 (5 bases). Trimming took 5 bases from V and 6 from J, leaving 15 bases between them. Germline CDR1 is SGHTA and CDR2 is FQGNSA. The CDR3 totals 14 residues.

The chain combines TRBV7-8 with TRBJ2-1; maybe TRBD2 (5 bases). This CDR3 is 12 amino acids long. In germline, CDR1 is SGHVS, CDR2 FQNEAQ. V dropped 5 bases and J dropped 9 bases, with 11 bases sitting between them. The CDR3 loop is CASSPGDREQFF. The CDR3 DNA reads TGTGCCAGCAGCCCCGGGGATCGTGAGCAGTTCTTC.

The chain couples TRBV12-3 or TRBV12-4 to TRBJ2-5, with TRBD2 identical over 15 bases. CDR3 length: 16 residues. Trimming at V came to 4 bases and at J to 5 bases, leaving 5 bases not matched to a gene. The CDR3 sequence: CASSWTSGRARETQYF. The CDR3 region has the DNA TGTGCCAGCAGTTGGACTAGCGGGAGGGCCCGGGAGACCCAGTACTTC.

This clonotype was counted between two and nine times. The CDR3 DNA sequence: TGTGCCAGTCGCGCAGGGGGCCACACCGGGGAGCTGTTTTTT. Protein product: CASRAGGHTGELFF. The rearrangement uses TRBV12-3 or TRBV12-4 and TRBJ2-2; TRBD1 aligns across 8 bases. The length of the CDR3 is 14 residues. V was clipped by 9 bases and J by 3 bases; unmatched bases: 6.

This rearrangement joins TRBV20-1 to TRBJ2-5; the match to TRBD2 covers 9 bases. The junction had 9 bases not matched to a gene; V was cut back by 5 bases and J by 2 bases. Germline V gene sequence: CDR1 DFQATT, CDR2 SNEGSKA (reference sequence). This CDR3 has 15 amino acids. The CDR3 nucleotides read TGCAGTGCTCCCAAACCGGCGGGAGGGCAAGAGACCCAGTACTTC. Encoded protein: CSAPKPAGGQETQYF.

Comment on this clonotype: A junction end diverges from the germline sequence, so it may reflect a read error. The V gene is TRBV20-1, the J gene TRBJ2-7; TRBD2 is a possible D gene (6 bases). Germline V CDR1 and CDR2: DFQATT, SNEGSKA (reference sequence). This CDR3 comprises 16 residues. Here the CDR3 reads CSSRGITRGRFYEQYF. CDR3 nucleotides: TGCAGTTCTAGAGGGATCACGCGGGGTCGTTTCTACGAGCAGTACTTC.

V gene TRBV2 combines with J gene TRBJ2-7; TRBD2 agrees at 13 bases. There are 19 residues in the CDR3. V lost 3 bases to trimming and J lost 0 bases; unmatched junction nucleotides: 11. Germline V gene data show CDR1 as SNHLY and CDR2 as FYNNEI. The CDR3 loop is CASSDGRLAGGRSSYEQYF. CDR3 bases: TGTGCCAGCAGTGATGGGAGACTAGCGGGAGGAAGGAGCTCCTACGAGCAGTACTTC.

The table lists this clonotype with a few counts. The rearrangement links TRBV9 to TRBJ2-3; D call uncertain. Germline V gene lookup returns CDR1 SGDLS and CDR2 YYNGEE. This CDR3 is 14 amino acids long. Trimming cost V 5 bases and J 1 base, with 11 bases left between them. Written as DNA, the CDR3 is TGTGCCAGCAGACGCGGTTGGGGCACAGATACGCAGTATTTT. Encoded protein: CASRRGWGTDTQYF.

This clonotype showed up just once. This chain uses TRBV7-6 with TRBJ2-7; perhaps TRBD1 as D (5 bases). Trimming cost V 5 bases and J 3 bases, with 17 bases left between them. This CDR3 comprises 15 residues. Germline CDR1 SGHVS, CDR2 FNYEAQ. In nucleotides, the CDR3 is TGTGCCAGCAGCGCCGAACCCCAGGACAACTACGAGCAGTACTTC. Its translation is CASSAEPQDNYEQYF.

The V and J genes are TRBV5-4 and TRBJ2-5; tentative D call: TRBD1 (6 bases). V lost 2 bases, J lost 4 bases, and 12 bases lay in between. There are 14 residues in the CDR3. CDR1 SGHNT and CDR2 YYREEE come from the germline V gene (reference sequence). CDR3 sequence: CASSFKTGGETQYF. The CDR3 DNA is TGTGCCAGCAGCTTCAAGACAGGCGGAGAGACCCAGTACTTC. The variable domain in full, completed from reference TRBV5-4 and TRBJ2-5, reads ETGVTQSPTHLIKTRGQQVTLRCSSQSGHNTVSWYQQALGQGPQFIFQYYREEENGRGNFPPRFSGLQFPNYSSELNVNALELDDSALYLCASSFKTGGETQYFGPGTRLLVL.

This sequence joins TRBV11-3 and TRBJ2-5; D possibly corresponds to TRBD2 (5 bases). The CDR3 has 18 amino acids. Germline V gene sequence: CDR1 SGHNT, CDR2 YENEEA. The V end lost 0 bases, the J end lost 5 bases, and 22 bases lay between the germline ends. The CDR3 bases are TGTGCCAGCAGCTTAGAGCCTCCCGTGCTCGTGGGCGGGGAGACCCAGTACTTC. Translating it yields CASSLEPPVLVGGETQYF.

The genes are TRBV6-6 and TRBJ2-7, with 8 bases that match TRBD1. The V segment lost 6 bases and the J segment 2 bases; nucleotides outside the gene matches: 15. This CDR3 has 17 residues. Germline CDR1 and CDR2: MNHNY and SVGAGI (reference sequence). CDR3 in DNA: TGTGCCAGCAGGGACCCGGGACAGGCCGTGTCCACCTACGAGCAGTACTTC. This gives the protein CASRDPGQAVSTYEQYF.

The rearrangement links TRBV10-3 to TRBJ2-2, with 11 bases lining up with TRBD1. Germline V gene data show CDR1 as ENHRY and CDR2 as SYGVKD. This CDR3 is 15 amino acids long. After removal of 5 bases from V and 4 bases from J, the junction contained 3 bases not matched to a gene. CDR3 protein: CAISSGTGGTGELFF. The CDR3 coding sequence is TGTGCCATCAGTTCCGGGACAGGGGGCACCGGGGAGCTGTTTTTT.

This sequence joins TRBV3-1 and TRBJ1-6; TRBD1 aligns across 7 bases. Germline-derived CDR1 and CDR2 are LGHDT and YNNKEL (reference sequence). The junction had 9 bases not matched to a gene; V was cut back by 1 base and J by 9 bases. The CDR3 runs to 16 residues. The CDR3 sequence is CASSQVTPTGTSPLHF. The CDR3 nucleotides are TGTGCCAGCAGCCAAGTTACCCCGACAGGGACTTCACCCCTCCACTTT.

The genes are TRBV11-2 and TRBJ2-2; no definite D call. Germline CDR1 reads SGHAT; CDR2 reads FQNNGV. CDR3 size: 13 residues. Trimming pared 2 bases from V and 4 bases from J, leaving 5 bases between. CDR3 region: CASSLLSTGELFF. The CDR3 coding sequence is TGTGCCAGCAGCTTATTGAGCACCGGGGAGCTGTTTTTT.

This clonotype was observed a handful of times. V is TRBV6-2 or TRBV6-3 and J is TRBJ2-7; D uncertain. V was clipped by 1 base and J by 4 bases, with 20 bases between them. CDR3 length: 17 residues. The germline V gene has CDR1 MNHEY and CDR2 SVGEGT. The CDR3 reads CASSYYDKGWSLYEQYF. For the CDR3, the DNA is TGTGCCAGCAGTTACTATGACAAGGGATGGTCACTTTACGAGCAGTACTTC.